This entry is about one TCR beta chain. The method was immunoSEQ multiplex PCR; TCRdb's version includes in-frame clones alone and lacks a portion of them. The table lists some 350,000 clones, roughly 90% of them singletons, with approximately 5.8% in the top ten. The sample comes from a study of Ad26.COV2.S vaccination and SARS-CoV-2 variants. For the study at large: Participants got Ad26.COV2.S intramuscularly, once or twice 56 days apart.

This CDR3 has 15 residues. Trimming removed 4 bases from V and 3 bases from J; junction bases left unmatched: 8. Germline values: CDR1 SGHTS, CDR2 YDEGEE. Treatment of the sample: over 15 received Ad26.COV2.S at low or high dose, single or two shots; about 5 received placebo; per-sample allocation not given. Samples analyzed were those drawn on day 63 after the first vaccine or placebo injection. At a Boston site, the person donating was an adult of 18-55 years. The clonotype was recovered from a person between 18 and 65 years old who received the Ad26.COV2.S COVID-19 vaccine or a placebo. J is TRBJ1-2 and V is TRBV5-8; 8 bases agree with TRBD1. Sequenced material: peripheral blood, taken in a trial of Ad26.COV2.S vaccine versus placebo. The CDR3 spells CASSLRQGRHYGYTF. For the CDR3, the DNA is TGTGCCAGCAGCCTAAGACAGGGGAGACACTATGGCTACACCTTC.